These T cell receptor beta chains were read from a single sample in a study of blood T cells in healthy people across ages. TCRdb itself ran the 5' RACE reads through MiXCR, one entry per CDR3 protein. In the table there are around 850,000 distinct CDR3 sequences, around 34% of which are singletons. The specimen was blood. The receptor source for this set is a young man in good health. CDR3s include the opening cysteine and the closing phenylalanine or tryptophan. Each record gives: CDR3 length, clone size, V gene, D gene, J gene, CDR3 DNA, CDR3 protein. D genes are given only for firm matches. Only part of the rows carry a size: once, few, many, or a class if the clone is expanded.

17	NA	TRBV4-3	NA	TRBJ2-1	TGCGCCAGCAGCCAAGATCTTCTAGCTTCGTCCTACAATGAGCAGTTCTTC	CASSQDLLASSYNEQFF
15	many	TRBV11-2	NA	TRBJ2-1	TGTGCCAGCAGCTTAGTAGAGGGGTCCTACAATGAGCAGTTCTTC	CASSLVEGSYNEQFF
15	few	TRBV6-5	NA	TRBJ2-3	TGTGCCAGCAGTCATCGCTCTATCGGCACAGATACGCAGTATTTT	CASSHRSIGTDTQYF
14	many	TRBV7-2	NA	TRBJ1-4	TGTGCCAGCAGCCCCGGTCCAACTAATGAAAAACTGTTTTTT	CASSPGPTNEKLFF
14	NA	TRBV12-3/TRBV12-4	TRBD1	TRBJ1-2	TGTGCCAGCAGTTTCGGAGCAGGGGGCTCTGGCTACACCTTC	CASSFGAGGSGYTF
13	few	TRBV29-1	NA	TRBJ1-4	TGCAGCGTTGATAGCCAGGGCGGAGAAAAACTGTTTTTT	CSVDSQGGEKLFF
13	many	TRBV6-5	NA	TRBJ1-2	TGTGCCAGCAGTTACTCGACCAGTTATGGCTACACCTTC	CASSYSTSYGYTF
15	NA	TRBV7-6	NA	TRBJ2-5	TGTGCCAGCAGCTTATACCCCTCGGGCCAAGAGACCCAGTACTTC	CASSLYPSGQETQYF
15	NA	TRBV7-3	TRBD2	TRBJ2-7	TGTGCCAGCAGCACCGGGGGGGCCGACTACAATGAGCAGTACTTC	CASSTGGADYNEQYF
14	NA	TRBV20-1	NA	TRBJ2-1	TGCAGTGCCCCCTCCCGGCAGGGAAGGAATGAGCAGTTCTTC	CSAPSRQGRNEQFF
15	few	TRBV7-2	TRBD1	TRBJ2-5	TGTGCCAGCAGCCCGGCGGGACAGGGGTACGAGACCCAGTACTTC	CASSPAGQGYETQYF
13	many	TRBV5-1	NA	TRBJ2-3	TGCGCCAGCAGCGTTGGGCGATCAGATACGCAGTATTTT	CASSVGRSDTQYF
15	NA	TRBV27	NA	TRBJ1-5	TGTGCCAGCAGTTTAGGACTCTATAGCAATCAGCCCCAGCATTTT	CASSLGLYSNQPQHF
15	few	TRBV14	NA	TRBJ2-5	TGTGCCAGCAGCCAAGTAGGTGGCGGCGGAGAGACCCAGTACTTC	CASSQVGGGGETQYF
14	NA	TRBV20-1	NA	TRBJ2-7	TGCAGTGCTAGAGTGGCTAGTCGATCCTACGAGCAGTACTTC	CSARVASRSYEQYF
13	NA	TRBV6-2/TRBV6-3	NA	TRBJ1-5	TGTGCCACATTGCAGTCTAGTAATCAGCCCCAGCATTTT	CATLQSSNQPQHF
13	NA	TRBV7-9	NA	TRBJ1-2	TGTGCCAGCAGCTTAGCCGTGACGGATGGCTACACCTTC	CASSLAVTDGYTF
15	NA	TRBV12-3/TRBV12-4	NA	TRBJ2-2	TGTGCCAGCAGTTTATTGGGGCGATGGGGCGGGGAGCTGTTTTTT	CASSLLGRWGGELFF
16	many	TRBV20-1	NA	TRBJ2-1	TGCAGTGCTAGTCTGGCGGCCCTCGATATCTACAATGAGCAGTTCTTC	CSASLAALDIYNEQFF
13	many	TRBV7-2	NA	TRBJ1-2	TGTGCCAGCAGCTCAGACGGGAGCTATGGCTACACCTTC	CASSSDGSYGYTF
14	few	TRBV6-5	NA	TRBJ2-1	TGTGCCAGCAGTTACCTCCGGGGACACAATGAGCAGTTCTTC	CASSYLRGHNEQFF
18	NA	TRBV4-3	NA	TRBJ2-1	TGCGCCAACAGCCAATTCGTAAAAGGTGGGGGACCGTACAATGAGCAGTTCTTC	CANSQFVKGGGPYNEQFF
12	NA	TRBV29-1	NA	TRBJ1-2	TGCAGCGTTGAAGGCACGTCGGGTGGCTACACCTTC	CSVEGTSGGYTF
12	many	TRBV5-1	NA	TRBJ2-7	TGCGCCAGCAGCTCCAACTCCTACGAGCAGTACTTC	CASSSNSYEQYF
14	NA	TRBV12-3/TRBV12-4	TRBD2	TRBJ2-1	TGTGCCAGCAGCCCTGGACTAGTAGTAGATGAGCAGTTCTTC	CASSPGLVVDEQFF
15	few	TRBV12-3/TRBV12-4	NA	TRBJ1-1	TGTGCCAGCACCTTCAGGGAAATTGTGAACACTGAAGCTTTCTTT	CASTFREIVNTEAFF
15	few	TRBV20-1	NA	TRBJ1-4	TGCAGTGCTAGAGATCGAGGCAGGGCCGATGAAAAACTGTTTTTT	CSARDRGRADEKLFF
14	once	TRBV4-1	NA	TRBJ1-1	TGCGCCAGCAGCCAAGGACAGGCCGACACTGAAGCTTTCTTT	CASSQGQADTEAFF
12	few	TRBV12-3/TRBV12-4	TRBD2	TRBJ2-7	TGTGCCAGCAGTTCGGGGGGGCCCGAGCAGTACTTC	CASSSGGPEQYF
15	NA	TRBV10-3	NA	TRBJ2-7	TGTGCCATCAGTGAGTCAGCGTGGGGGGACAATGAGCAGTACTTC	CAISESAWGDNEQYF
11	few	TRBV3-1	NA	TRBJ1-1	TGTGCCAGCAGCCAAGAGGGTGAAGCTTTCTTT	CASSQEGEAFF
15	few	TRBV7-2	NA	TRBJ2-3	TGTGCCAGCAGCTTGGTCGGGGGTCGCACAGATACGCAGTATTTT	CASSLVGGRTDTQYF
16	NA	TRBV20-1	NA	TRBJ2-5	TGCAGTGCTAGGTCCTCACTAGCTCCAAACCAAGAGACCCAGTACTTC	CSARSSLAPNQETQYF
15	few	TRBV7-6	NA	TRBJ2-5	TGTGCCAGCAGCACCGGGACGGACGCAAGATGGACCCAGTACTTC	CASSTGTDARWTQYF
15	few	TRBV20-1	TRBD1	TRBJ2-1	TGCAGTGCTAGTAGAGGGGGCAGCTCCTACAATGAGCAGTTCTTC	CSASRGGSSYNEQFF
14	NA	TRBV20-1	TRBD1	TRBJ1-5	TGCAGTGCTAGGGCTCCGGGACAGGGTCAGCCCCAGCATTTT	CSARAPGQGQPQHF
10	few	TRBV2	NA	TRBJ2-7	TGTGCCAGCCAGGGGTTTGGGCAGTACTTC	CASQGFGQYF
13	once	TRBV4-3	NA	TRBJ2-3	TGCACCAGCAGCCAAGACGAACGCGATACGCAGTATTTT	CTSSQDERDTQYF
17	NA	TRBV25-1	TRBD1	TRBJ1-5	TGTGCCAGCAGTGACCAAACCCGGGACAGGGTTTTTCGGCCCCAGCATTTT	CASSDQTRDRVFRPQHF
12	few	TRBV9	NA	TRBJ2-1	TGTGCCAGCAGCGCCAGAAAAAATGAGCAGTTCTTC	CASSARKNEQFF
11	NA	TRBV5-1	NA	TRBJ2-5	TGCGCCAGCAGCTCGTCGATCAGGCAGTACTTC	CASSSSIRQYF
13	NA	TRBV20-1	NA	TRBJ2-1	TGCAGTGCTAGAGGGTCTGATTACAATGAGCAGTTCTTC	CSARGSDYNEQFF
17	many	TRBV4-1	NA	TRBJ2-4	TGCGCCAGCAGCCCCTCGGGCGCAATAGGGCCCAAAAACATTCAGTACTTC	CASSPSGAIGPKNIQYF